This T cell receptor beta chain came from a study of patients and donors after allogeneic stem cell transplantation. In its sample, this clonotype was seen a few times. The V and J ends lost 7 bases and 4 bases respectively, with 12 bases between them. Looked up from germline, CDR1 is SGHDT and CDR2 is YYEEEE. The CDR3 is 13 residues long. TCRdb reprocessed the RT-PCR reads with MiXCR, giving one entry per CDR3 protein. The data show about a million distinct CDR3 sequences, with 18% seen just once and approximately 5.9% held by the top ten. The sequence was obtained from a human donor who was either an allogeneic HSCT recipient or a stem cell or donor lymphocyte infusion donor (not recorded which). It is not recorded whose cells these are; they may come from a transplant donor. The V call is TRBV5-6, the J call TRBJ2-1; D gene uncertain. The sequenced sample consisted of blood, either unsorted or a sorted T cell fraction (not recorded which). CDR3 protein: CASAYRDYNEQFF. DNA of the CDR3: TGTGCCAGCGCCTATAGGGATTACAATGAGCAGTTCTTC.